This record looks at one T cell receptor (beta chain) sequence and its context. The data are from a study of blood T cell repertoires in COVID-19. Whole-study context: Material from acute and convalescent COVID-19 was sourced from the United States, Italy and Spain. From T cells, B-cell-depleted T cells, or PBMCs came the material, which was cDNA or gDNA.

Seattle's enrolled individuals joined amid active infection and were then monitored longitudinally. In the study's own analysis: How many nucleated cells were present was estimated from reference gene primer amplification. Produced via immunoSEQ multiplex PCR; TCRdb's table is partial and in-frame only. V and J calls plus clone size are reproduced from that table; the DNA served to infer D and trimming. The sample lists over 150,000 clones, 85% occurring once. The CDR3 sequence is 13 residues long. Trimming pared 4 bases from V and 2 bases from J, leaving 6 bases between. Germline V gene data show CDR1 as MNHEY and CDR2 as SVGAGI.

The receptor was derived from a woman older than 75 with COVID-19, enrolled during active disease. The sequenced material came from peripheral blood. The chain recombines TRBV6-5 with TRBJ1-5; D is uncertain. DNA for the CDR3: TGTGCCAGCAGTTCGCAGGGCAATCAGCCCCAGCATTTT. Protein sequence: CASSSQGNQPQHF.